These T cell receptor beta chains were read from a single sample in a study of pediatric ulcerative colitis. The table came from immunoSEQ multiplex PCR; TCRdb's copy has only in-frame clones and leaves some out. Among some 10,000 clones listed, around 82% were seen once. Sequenced sample: gut tissue. Receptors were obtained from a girl aged 10 to 17 who was a control in a study of pediatric ulcerative colitis. CDR3s include the opening cysteine and the closing phenylalanine or tryptophan. D genes are given only for firm matches. Clone size is given for some rows only: seen once, a few or many times, or a class if the clone is expanded.

clone size	J gene	D gene	V gene	CDR3 DNA	CDR3 protein
-	TRBJ1-2	TRBD1	TRBV4-3	TGCGCCAGCAGCCAAGCCAGGGGGCGGGAGCGCGACTATGGCTACACCTTC	CASSQARGRERDYGYTF
-	TRBJ2-7	-	TRBV30	TGTGCCTGGAGTGGTTCAGTGGCCTACGAGCAGTACTTC	CAWSGSVAYEQYF
-	TRBJ1-1	-	TRBV10-3	TGTGCCATCAGTGAGAGGGAGAACACTGAAGCTTTCTTT	CAISERENTEAFF
-	TRBJ2-7	-	TRBV4-2	TGTGCCAGCAGCCAAGATGCGAGCGGTTACGAGCAGTACTTC	CASSQDASGYEQYF
-	TRBJ2-7	-	TRBV19	TGTGCCAGTAGTACCTCGCCCGGGGCCTACGAGCAGTACTTC	CASSTSPGAYEQYF
-	TRBJ2-2	TRBD2	TRBV18	TGTGCCAGCTCACCGTATAGCGGGATCGACACCGGGGAGCTGTTTTTT	CASSPYSGIDTGELFF
-	TRBJ1-1	-	TRBV7-2	TGTGCCAGCAGCTTAGAGGTGAGGGGCGTAGCTTTCTTT	CASSLEVRGVAFF
-	TRBJ2-7	-	TRBV5-4	TGTGCCAGCAGCTTGTGGGCTAGCCTAGACTACGAGCAGTACTTC	CASSLWASLDYEQYF
-	TRBJ1-5	-	TRBV10-3	TGTGCCATCAGTATAGGGCCTAGCAATCAGCCCCAGCATTTT	CAISIGPSNQPQHF
-	TRBJ2-2	-	TRBV5-6	TGTGCCAGCAGCCGCCCCGTACAGAACACCGGGGAGCTGTTTTTT	CASSRPVQNTGELFF
-	TRBJ2-2	-	TRBV10-2	TGCGCCAGCAGTGAATACACCGGGGAGCTGTTTTTT	CASSEYTGELFF
once	TRBJ2-7	-	TRBV6-4	TGTGCCAGCAGTGGGGACGGTACCTACGAGCAGTACTTC	CASSGDGTYEQYF
-	TRBJ2-5	-	TRBV27	TGTGCCAGCAGTCCAGGTGAATCTCCTGAGACCCAGTACTTC	CASSPGESPETQYF
-	TRBJ2-7	TRBD1	TRBV10-3	TGTGCCATCAGTGAACGATCTGTCTGGACAGGGGGCGAGCAGTACTTC	CAISERSVWTGGEQYF
-	TRBJ2-7	-	TRBV28	TGTGCCAGCAGGGCTGGATCGTACGAGCAGTACTTC	CASRAGSYEQYF
-	TRBJ2-3	TRBD1	TRBV29-1	TGCAGCGGCGTGACAGGGGCCGGAGATACGCAGTATTTT	CSGVTGAGDTQYF
-	TRBJ1-2	-	TRBV7-8	TGTGCCAGCAGCCGACAGATGAACGACTATGGCTACACCTTC	CASSRQMNDYGYTF
-	TRBJ1-4	-	TRBV2	TGTGCCAGCAGCTTCTCTCCGGGTCTAGCTGCAACTAATGAAAAACTGTTTTTT	CASSFSPGLAATNEKLFF
-	TRBJ1-1	-	TRBV7-9	TGTGCCAGCAGCTTAGTTAAGAAAATGAACACTGAAGCTTTCTTT	CASSLVKKMNTEAFF
-	TRBJ2-7	-	TRBV28	TGTGCCAGCCACAGGTTGAGCTCCTACGAGCAGTACTTC	CASHRLSSYEQYF
-	TRBJ1-5	-	TRBV30	TGTGCCTGGAGTGTAAGCGCGTGGTTCGGTGGTCAGCCCCAGCATTTT	CAWSVSAWFGGQPQHF
-	TRBJ2-3	TRBD2	TRBV19	TGTGCCAGTAGGACCAGCGGGAGTTCAGATACGCAGTATTTT	CASRTSGSSDTQYF
-	TRBJ2-3	TRBD2	TRBV4-2	TGTGCCAGCAGCCAAGATCTAACTAGCGGGAGTGATACGCAGTATTTT	CASSQDLTSGSDTQYF
-	TRBJ2-3	-	TRBV6-5	TGTGCCAGCAGTTACTCGGGGGCTAGCACAGATACGCAGTATTTT	CASSYSGASTDTQYF
-	TRBJ2-3	TRBD1	TRBV23-1	TGCGCCAGCAACCGGGACAGTTTACCTAGCACAGATACGCAGTATTTT	CASNRDSLPSTDTQYF
-	TRBJ1-6	-	TRBV6-6	TGTGCCAGCAGTTACTCGTCAGCCCGTGATTCACCCCTCCACTTT	CASSYSSARDSPLHF
few	TRBJ2-7	-	TRBV2	TGTGCCAGCAGGGTGCGACAGTGGGACGAGCAGTACTTC	CASRVRQWDEQYF
once	TRBJ2-7	-	TRBV21-1	TGTGCCAGCACTCCCGGGGGGACTAGCGGGACCTACGAGCAGTACTTC	CASTPGGTSGTYEQYF
-	TRBJ2-7	TRBD2	TRBV19	TGTGCCAGTAGTATGACTAGCGGGAGTTCCCCGTACTTC	CASSMTSGSSPYF
-	TRBJ2-7	-	TRBV28	TGTGCCAGCAGTACTACAGGGTACTACGAGCAGTACTTC	CASSTTGYYEQYF
-	TRBJ1-2	TRBD1	TRBV11-2	TGTGCCAGCAGCTTAGATGGAGGGGGCGGAGGACCCGATGGCTACACCTTC	CASSLDGGGGGPDGYTF
-	TRBJ2-7	TRBD1	TRBV6-5	TGTGCCAGCAGTTACAGCAGGGGGAAAGAGCAGTACTTC	CASSYSRGKEQYF
-	TRBJ2-3	TRBD1	TRBV7-2	TGTGCCAGCAGCTTAGGACAGGGAACAGATACGCAGTATTTT	CASSLGQGTDTQYF
few	TRBJ1-2	-	TRBV7-2	TGTGCCAGCAGCTTCATTTCCATGCGGACAGAGTATGGCTACACCTTC	CASSFISMRTEYGYTF
-	TRBJ2-3	-	TRBV5-1	TGCGCCAGCAGCTTGGACACTAGCCTGGAGAGGACAGATACGCAGTATTTT	CASSLDTSLERTDTQYF
-	TRBJ1-3	TRBD1	TRBV28	TGTGCCAGCACAACTGACAGGGTCTTCTCTGGAAACACCATATATTTT	CASTTDRVFSGNTIYF
few	TRBJ2-1	TRBD2	TRBV12-5	TGTGCTAGTGGACAAATGCCAAGTTCTAGCGGACAAGCGAGCTCCTACAATGAGCAGTTCTTC	CASGQMPSSSGQASSYNEQFF
-	TRBJ1-2	TRBD1	TRBV18	TGTGCCAGCTCACAGGGACAGGAGCTTAACTATGGCTACACCTTC	CASSQGQELNYGYTF
-	TRBJ2-7	TRBD2	TRBV6-4	TGTGCCAGCAGTGAAGGGACTAGCGGGAGTTCTGAGCAGTACTTC	CASSEGTSGSSEQYF
-	TRBJ2-7	TRBD2	TRBV28	TGTGCCAGCAGTCCGACTAGCGGAGTCCTCTACGAGCAGTACTTC	CASSPTSGVLYEQYF
-	TRBJ2-5	TRBD2	TRBV28	TGTGCCAGTCTTAGCGGGAGGTACCAAGAGACCCAGTACTTC	CASLSGRYQETQYF
-	TRBJ2-7	-	TRBV4-1	TGCGCCAGCAGCCAAGCTCGGGGAGTATACGAGCAGTACTTC	CASSQARGVYEQYF
-	TRBJ2-3	-	TRBV5-1	TGCGCCAGCAGCTTATTACAGGATTCGAGCACAGATACGCAGTATTTT	CASSLLQDSSTDTQYF
-	TRBJ2-7	-	TRBV28	TGTGCCAGCAGCCCCACTAGCAGATACTACGAGCAGTACTTC	CASSPTSRYYEQYF
-	TRBJ2-7	TRBD2	TRBV19	TGTGCCAGTAGTGATGGACTAGCGGGAGGCTCCTACGAGCAGTACTTC	CASSDGLAGGSYEQYF
-	TRBJ1-5	-	TRBV6-1	TGTGCCAGCAGTGAAGACGGCGCCCAGGGCCAGCCCCAGCATTTT	CASSEDGAQGQPQHF
-	TRBJ2-1	TRBD1	TRBV19	TGTGCCAGCTCGGACAGGGGAGGGAATGAGCAGTTCTTC	CASSDRGGNEQFF
-	TRBJ1-3	-	TRBV2	TGTGCCAGCAAGAGAAACACCATATATTTT	CASKRNTIYF
few	TRBJ1-2	-	TRBV6-1	TGTGCCAGCAGGCCCCCACAGGCCTACTATGGCTACACCTTC	CASRPPQAYYGYTF
-	TRBJ2-7	TRBD1	TRBV7-6	TGTGCCAGCAGCCCCGGACAGGGGCCAGGCTACGAGCAGTACTTC	CASSPGQGPGYEQYF
-	TRBJ2-1	TRBD2	TRBV4-1	TGCGCCAGCAGCCAAGTAGGAGCGGGAGAGGTGAATGAGCAGTTCTTC	CASSQVGAGEVNEQFF
-	TRBJ1-5	TRBD1	TRBV7-2	TGTGCCAGCAGCGCCACGACAGGGAACAATCAGCCCCAGCATTTT	CASSATTGNNQPQHF